The 31 T cell receptor beta chains below were found in one sample sequenced in a study of T-cell reconstitution after alpha-beta-depleted transplantation in children. Unique molecular identifiers were incorporated when the TCRbeta library was constructed. TCRdb redid the calling of the PCR reads with MiXCR, one entry per CDR3 protein. The sample shows about 610,000 distinct CDR3 sequences, 27% of them seen only once. The sample was PBMCs, taken before TCRalphabeta/CD19-depleted stem cell transplant. The source of these receptors is a boy younger than two with Wiskott-Aldrich syndrome, due to receive a stem cell transplant.

CDR3 bases: TGCGCCAGCAGCTTGGATCCTAGCGGTTACAATGAGCAGTTCTTC. It translates to CASSLDPSGYNEQFF. The chain has TRBV5-1 and TRBJ2-1; TRBD2 matches 7 bases. CDR3 length: 15 amino acids. The trim removed 0 bases at V and 4 bases at J, leaving 4 bases unmatched. CDR1 and CDR2 (germline): SGHRS, YFSETQ.

A few counts support this clonotype. J is TRBJ2-7 and V is TRBV7-8; no firm D call. Germline values: CDR1 SGHVS, CDR2 FQNEAQ. The CDR3 extends over 13 amino acids. Trimming removed 1 base at V and 5 bases at J, with 9 bases between. The DNA for the CDR3 is TGTGCCAGCAGCTTAGGGCGGATCGACGAGCAGTACTTC. This translates into CASSLGRIDEQYF. Full variable domain (remainder filled in from reference TRBV7-8 and TRBJ2-7): GAGVSQSPRYKVAKRGQDVALRCDPISGHVSLFWYQQALGQGPEFLTYFQNEAQLDKSGLPSDRFFAERPEGSVSTLKIQRTQQEDSAVYLCASSLGRIDEQYFGPGTRLTVT.

This clonotype was picked up a small number of times. The rearrangement links TRBV28 to TRBJ2-1, with 7 bases fitting TRBD2. Per the germline V gene, CDR1 is MDHEN and CDR2 is SYDVKM. The junction had 2 bases not matched to a gene; V was cut back by 5 bases and J by 1 base. This CDR3 has 14 amino acids. The CDR3 bases are TGTGCCAGCAGTGGGGGGGTTTCCTACAATGAGCAGTTCTTC. Protein product: CASSGGVSYNEQFF.

The chain combines TRBV6-1 with TRBJ2-1, with 8 positions matching TRBD2. The CDR3 spans 16 residues. The V gene's germline CDR1 is MNHNS and CDR2 SASEGT. J gave up 8 bases and V 6 bases, and 15 bases lay outside the gene matches. DNA of the CDR3: TGTGCCAGCAGATCATTAGCGGGAAGAGGATTTGATGAGCAGTTCTTC. Translation: CASRSLAGRGFDEQFF.

This clonotype showed up just a few times. The rearrangement links TRBV5-1 to TRBJ2-2; 9 bases map to TRBD2. V lost 5 bases and J lost 1; bases outside the gene matches: 3. Germline V gene data show CDR1 as SGHRS and CDR2 as YFSETQ. This CDR3 has 15 residues. CDR3 loop: CASSRREGNTGELFF. CDR3 sequence (DNA): TGCGCCAGCAGTCGGCGGGAGGGGAACACCGGGGAGCTGTTTTTT.

This clonotype was seen more than once but under ten times. The chain recombines TRBV5-4 with TRBJ1-1; D is uncertain. The germline V gene encodes CDR1 SGHNT and CDR2 YYREEE (reference sequence). This CDR3 comprises 13 residues. Trimming took off 4 bases at V and 4 bases at J, with 11 bases between the two ends. The CDR3 DNA reads TGTGCCAGCAGCCCAGTCGGGGTCACTGAAGCTTTCTTT. Protein product: CASSPVGVTEAFF. The full variable domain, completed using reference TRBV5-4 and TRBJ1-1, is ETGVTQSPTHLIKTRGQQVTLRCSSQSGHNTVSWYQQALGQGPQFIFQYYREEENGRGNFPPRFSGLQFPNYSSELNVNALELDDSALYLCASSPVGVTEAFFGQGTRLTVV.

CDR3 nucleotide sequence: TGTGCCAGCAGTGAATTGTCGCGCGGGAGGTGTGAAAAGACCCAGTACTTC. This gives the protein CASSELSRGRCEKTQYF. V is TRBV6-1 and J is TRBJ2-5; 8 nucleotides match TRBD2. This CDR3 has 17 amino acids. V lost 2 bases, J lost 6 bases, and 14 bases stayed unmatched. CDR1 is MNHNS, CDR2 SASEGT, per germline.

The chain recombines TRBV5-4 with TRBJ2-7, with TRBD2 matching 7 bases. The V segment lost 2 bases and the J segment 3 bases; nucleotides outside the gene matches: 2. The germline V gene encodes CDR1 SGHNT and CDR2 YYREEE (reference sequence). CDR3 length equals 13 residues. The CDR3 DNA follows: TGTGCCAGCAGCTTTGGGGGGGTCTACGAGCAGTACTTC. It translates to CASSFGGVYEQYF. Drawing the rest from reference TRBV5-4 and TRBJ2-7, the complete variable domain is ETGVTQSPTHLIKTRGQQVTLRCSSQSGHNTVSWYQQALGQGPQFIFQYYREEENGRGNFPPRFSGLQFPNYSSELNVNALELDDSALYLCASSFGGVYEQYFGPGTRLTVT.

The chain uses TRBV15 and TRBJ2-3; D might be TRBD1 or TRBD2, each matching 6 bases. This CDR3 region has 14 residues. In germline, CDR1 is LNHNV, CDR2 YYDKDF (reference sequence). Trimming took off 1 base at V and 6 bases at J, with 11 bases between the two ends. The CDR3 region is CATSRVGGQDTQYF. As DNA, the CDR3 is TGTGCCACCAGCAGAGTGGGGGGCCAGGATACGCAGTATTTT.

Concerning this clonotype: This likely comes from a read error, as the CDR3 has no conserved phenylalanine or tryptophan at its end. V gene TRBV5-1 combines with J gene TRBJ2-3; weak D call: TRBD1 (5 bases). V was shortened by 4 bases and J by 3 bases, with 15 bases between the two germline ends. Looked up from germline, CDR1 is SGHRS and CDR2 is YFSETQ. CDR3 length equals 15 residues. CDR3 sequence reads: CASSGPEKGTDTQYI. The CDR3 DNA reads TGCGCCAGCAGCGGGCCAGAAAAGGGGACAGATACGCAGTATATT.

This clonotype was seen only a few times. This rearrangement joins TRBV20-1 to TRBJ2-7; D gene unclear. Germline assignment: CDR1 DFQATT and CDR2 SNEGSKA (reference sequence). The CDR3 sequence is 10 residues long. V shed 2 bases and J shed 6 bases, with 5 bases lying between them. CDR3 in amino acids: CSARQIEQYF. The CDR3 DNA follows: TGCAGTGCTAGACAGATCGAGCAGTACTTC.

This clonotype was seen a few times. The J gene is TRBJ2-2, the V gene TRBV6-5, with D unclear. Germline loops: CDR1 MNHEY, CDR2 SVGAGI. The CDR3 extends over 12 amino acids. V dropped 7 bases and J dropped 8 bases, with 11 bases sitting between them. CDR3 DNA: TGTGCCAGCACAACTATAGTGGGGGAGCTGTTTTTT. It is translated as CASTTIVGELFF.

This clonotype was detected only a few times. The rearrangement joins TRBV7-9 to TRBJ2-1, with D perhaps matching TRBD2 (6 bases). CDR3 length: 14 residues. V gave up 7 bases and J gave up 5 bases, with 15 bases separating them. Looked up from germline, CDR1 is SEHNR and CDR2 is FQNEAQ (reference sequence). CDR3 nucleotides: TGTGCCAGCACCTCGGGACTCGGAAACAATGAGCAGTTCTTC. Its protein is CASTSGLGNNEQFF.

The CDR3 bases are TGTGCCAGCAGTTACTCGGGGACAGCGAGCAATCAGCCCCAGCATTTT. Amino acids: CASSYSGTASNQPQHF. The gene calls are TRBV6-5 and TRBJ1-5; 7 bases are a match to TRBD1. After removal of 0 bases from V and 1 base from J, the junction contained 3 bases not matched to a gene. The CDR3 contains 16 residues. Germline CDR1 and CDR2: MNHEY and SVGAGI.

The chain joins TRBV27 to TRBJ2-7; D unclear. Deletions cut 3 bases from V and 7 bases from J, with 10 bases between. The length of the CDR3 is 12 residues. Germline V gene lookup returns CDR1 MNHEY and CDR2 SMNVEV (reference sequence). The chain's CDR3 is CASSFIGMEQYF. CDR3 DNA sequence: TGTGCCAGCAGTTTTATTGGGATGGAGCAGTACTTC.

The chain uses TRBV12-3 or TRBV12-4 and TRBJ1-5; perhaps TRBD1 as D (6 bases). This CDR3 spans 17 amino acids. Deletions cut 3 bases from V and 4 bases from J, with 19 bases between. DNA of the CDR3: TGTGCCAGCAGTTTGGATCTAGGGGGGTTGGGGAATCAGCCCCAGCATTTT. Amino acids: CASSLDLGGLGNQPQHF.

This clonotype was seen only a few times. The V gene is TRBV5-1, the J gene TRBJ2-2, with D possibly matching TRBD1 (5 bases). With 0 bases removed from V and 5 bases from J, the gap between germline ends came to 11 bases. CDR3 size: 15 residues. Per the germline V gene, CDR1 is SGHRS and CDR2 is YFSETQ. Here the CDR3 reads CASSLVEAGTGELFF. The CDR3, as DNA: TGCGCCAGCAGCTTGGTAGAGGCAGGGACCGGGGAGCTGTTTTTT.

The chain links TRBV24-1 to TRBJ1-5, with D perhaps TRBD1 (6 bases). CDR1 KGHDR and CDR2 SFDVKD come from the germline V gene. The CDR3 spans 12 residues. The germline V and J ends were trimmed by 4 bases and 7 bases, with 7 bases remaining between them. The CDR3 DNA follows: TGTGCCACCAGTGAACAGGGACAGCCCCAGCATTTT. It encodes CATSEQGQPQHF.

CDR3 amino acids: CASSPAGDRGSYEQYF. In nucleotides, the CDR3 is TGCGCCAGCAGCCCGGCTGGGGACAGGGGCTCCTACGAGCAGTACTTC. The rearrangement links TRBV5-1 to TRBJ2-7, with 10 bases lining up with TRBD1. After removal of 4 bases from V and 0 bases from J, the junction contained 7 bases not matched to a gene. Per the germline V gene, CDR1 is SGHRS and CDR2 is YFSETQ. This CDR3 spans 16 amino acids.

The genes are TRBV20-1 and TRBJ2-5; the D gene is possibly TRBD2 (7 bases). The V gene's germline CDR1 is DFQATT and CDR2 SNEGSKA (reference sequence). V was pared by 0 bases and J by 7 bases, with 18 bases between. The CDR3 totals 15 residues. The CDR3, as DNA: TGCAGTGCTAGAGAAGGGGGACCTTCGGGGGGGACCCAGTACTTC. This codes for CSAREGGPSGGTQYF.

The gene calls are TRBV12-3 or TRBV12-4 and TRBJ2-6, with 9 positions matching TRBD1. Trimming cost V 2 bases and J 3 bases; bases outside gene matches: 8. The CDR3 contains 18 residues. The CDR3 DNA follows: TGTGCCAGCAGTTTATCCGGGACAGGGAAGTATGGGGCCAACGTCCTGACTTTC. Protein sequence: CASSLSGTGKYGANVLTF.

This clonotype was detected a few times. The CDR3 here is CASSTQGTSGSWQFF. The CDR3 DNA follows: TGTGCCAGCAGTACACAGGGGACTAGCGGGAGTTGGCAGTTCTTC. J is TRBJ2-1 and V is TRBV12-3 or TRBV12-4; 14 bases align to TRBD2. The J segment lost 12 bases and the V segment lost 5 bases, leaving 9 bases of the junction unmatched. This CDR3 region has 15 residues.

The genes are TRBV7-2 and TRBJ2-7; 7 bases match TRBD2. The CDR3 sequence is 16 residues long. The germline CDR1 and CDR2 sequences are SGHTA and FQGNSA. Losses at the gene ends were 4 bases for V and 1 base for J; bases not matched to a gene: 10. For the CDR3, the DNA is TGTGCCAGCAGCTCCTTTTGGGGGAGGGGATCCTACGAGCAGTACTTC. This encodes CASSSFWGRGSYEQYF.

V and J are TRBV6-5 and TRBJ1-1, with D possibly TRBD1 on 6 matching bases. V gave up 2 bases and J gave up 5 bases, with 6 bases separating them. The germline V gene has CDR1 MNHEY and CDR2 SVGAGI. CDR3 length: 12 amino acids. The CDR3 nucleotides read TGTGCCAGCAGTTACGGACAGACTGAAGCTTTCTTT. Residues: CASSYGQTEAFF.

The chain has TRBV5-1 and TRBJ2-3; no definite D call. CDR1 and CDR2 (germline): SGHRS, YFSETQ. V lost 4 bases to trimming and J lost 1 base, with 10 bases between them. The CDR3 has 14 amino acids. The CDR3 loop reads CASSTDGGTDTQYF. The CDR3 nucleotides read TGCGCCAGCAGCACGGACGGAGGCACAGATACGCAGTATTTT.

CDR3 loop: CASSLSSGLTYEQYF. DNA of the CDR3: TGTGCCAGCAGCTTGTCTAGCGGCCTAACCTACGAGCAGTACTTC. The chain recombines TRBV7-6 with TRBJ2-7; 7 bases fit TRBD2. Germline CDR1 is SGHVS and CDR2 is FNYEAQ. Trimming cost V 3 bases and J 2 bases; bases outside gene matches: 7. The CDR3 has 15 amino acids.

This clonotype was detected only a few times. V usage is TRBV14 and J usage is TRBJ2-5; 13 nucleotides match TRBD2. The CDR3 contains 13 residues. With 4 bases clipped from V and 9 bases from J, the junction kept 2 bases outside the gene matches. Germline CDR1 SGHDN, CDR2 FVKESK. The CDR3 DNA is TGTGCCAGCAGCCTGGGACTAGCGGGACCCCAGTACTTC. Translated, it gives CASSLGLAGPQYF.

In its sample, this clonotype was seen once. The gene calls are TRBV11-2 and TRBJ2-1; D uncertain. The CDR3 has 14 amino acids. Germline assignment: CDR1 SGHAT and CDR2 FQNNGV. V shed 4 bases and J shed 3 bases, with 10 bases lying between them. The CDR3 here is CASSYGRIYNEQFF. CDR3 bases: TGTGCCAGCAGCTATGGACGTATCTACAATGAGCAGTTCTTC. Drawing the rest from reference TRBV11-2 and TRBJ2-1, the complete variable domain is EAGVAQSPRYKIIEKRQSVAFWCNPISGHATLYWYQQILGQGPKLLIQFQNNGVVDDSQLPKDRFSAERLKGVDSTLKIQPAKLEDSAVYLCASSYGRIYNEQFFGPGTRLTVL.

The rearrangement links TRBV30 to TRBJ1-6; D gene unclear. There are 13 residues in the CDR3. Germline V gene sequence: CDR1 GTSNPN, CDR2 SVGIG (reference sequence). The V gene lost 0 bases and the J gene lost 4 bases, with 4 bases spanning the gap. The DNA of the CDR3 is TGTGCCTGGAGTGTGGGGTATAATTCACCCCTCCACTTT. Its protein product is CAWSVGYNSPLHF.

The chain has TRBV5-1 and TRBJ1-1; 7 bases align to TRBD1. The V segment lost 7 bases and the J segment 10 bases; nucleotides outside the gene matches: 16. The CDR3 is 14 amino acids. CDR1 and CDR2 from the germline V gene are SGHRS and YFSETQ. In DNA, the CDR3 is TGCGCCAGCTCAGGGGGGAGGCAAACCTATGGAGCTTTCTTT. Protein sequence: CASSGGRQTYGAFF. The full variable domain, rest sourced from reference TRBV5-1 and TRBJ1-1, is KAGVTQTPRYLIKTRGQQVTLSCSPISGHRSVSWYQQTPGQGLQFLFEYFSETQRNKGNFPGRFSGRQFSNSRSEMNVSTLELGDSALYLCASSGGRQTYGAFFGQGTRLTVV.

This clonotype was found a few times. The V and J genes are TRBV18 and TRBJ2-5; D gene ambiguous. The CDR3 contains 14 residues. CDR1 is KGHSH, CDR2 LQKENI, per germline. V lost 2 bases and J lost 3, with 10 bases in between. The CDR3 DNA reads as TGTGCCAGCTCACCAAGGAAGTATAAAGAGACCCAGTACTTC. This encodes CASSPRKYKETQYF.